Presented here are 24 T cell receptor beta chains from one specimen sequenced in a study of T cells in Graves' hyperthyroidism and ophthalmopathy. RNA transcripts gave rise to amplified TCR beta CDR3 regions. The study used the HTBI primer set for a first-round RT-PCR of the TCR CDR3. TCRdb reprocessed the multiplex PCR reads with MiXCR, giving one entry per CDR3 protein. The profile shows 600,000 to 650,000 distinct CDR3 sequences, 16% of them singletons. The source material was blood. The receptors were gathered from a woman aged 30 to 39 with Graves' hyperthyroidism.

This clonotype was observed a handful of times. The chain employs TRBV9 and TRBJ2-5; D is uncertain. Germline values: CDR1 SGDLS, CDR2 YYNGEE. Trimming stripped 6 bases from V and 4 bases from J, with 16 bases between. The CDR3 has 14 amino acids. CDR3 in DNA: TGTGCCAGCACCTCCGGACCCGCCGGAGAGACCCAGTACTTC. This gives the protein CASTSGPAGETQYF. The full variable domain, its missing parts supplied by reference TRBV9 and TRBJ2-5, is DSGVTQTPKHLITATGQRVTLRCSPRSGDLSVYWYQQSLDQGLQFLIQYYNGEERAKGNILERFSAQQFPDLHSELNLSSLELGDSALYFCASTSGPAGETQYFGPGTRLLVL.

This clonotype has at least ten counts. This chain uses TRBV28 with TRBJ1-5; no reliable D call. CDR1 is MDHEN, CDR2 SYDVKM, per germline. The ends were cut back, 5 bases at V and 7 bases at J, with 18 bases in the middle. The CDR3 sequence is 15 residues long. The CDR3 spells CASSLAATVNQPQHF. Written as DNA, the CDR3 is TGTGCCAGCAGTCTCGCCGCAACCGTTAACCAGCCCCAGCATTTT.

In its sample, this clonotype was seen many times. The CDR3: CASSPTAANTDTQYF. For the CDR3, the DNA is TGTGCCAGCTCACCAACGGCGGCCAACACAGATACGCAGTATTTT. The V gene is TRBV18, the J gene TRBJ2-3; D gene ambiguous. Trimming cost V 2 bases and J 2 bases, with 11 bases left between them. The CDR3 spans 15 residues. Per germline, CDR1 KGHSH and CDR2 LQKENI.

This clonotype was counted at least ten times. The chain links TRBV7-2 to TRBJ2-5; TRBD1 matches 7 bases. Germline-derived CDR1 and CDR2 are SGHTA and FQGNSA. There are 15 residues in the CDR3. V was clipped by 0 bases and J by 3 bases; unmatched bases: 4. The CDR3 region is CASSLAFQGEETQYF. CDR3 sequence (DNA): TGTGCCAGCAGCTTAGCGTTTCAGGGGGAAGAGACCCAGTACTTC.

This clonotype has at least ten counts. The chain employs TRBV6-1 and TRBJ2-7; D is undetermined. V lost 2 bases, J lost 2 bases, and 7 bases lay in between. CDR3 length equals 13 residues. Germline-derived CDR1 and CDR2 are MNHNS and SASEGT. CDR3 coding DNA: TGTGCCAGCAGTGAACCGAACCCCTACGAGCAGTACTTC. Its protein is CASSEPNPYEQYF.

This clonotype has at least ten counts. The V and J genes are TRBV30 and TRBJ1-1; D is unclear. From germline, CDR1 is GTSNPN and CDR2 SVGIG (reference sequence). This CDR3 is 12 amino acids long. V lost 0 bases and J 6 bases, leaving 8 bases between the germline ends. CDR3 sequence (DNA): TGTGCCTGGAGTGTAGGGCAGCCTGAAGCTTTCTTT. It translates to CAWSVGQPEAFF.

This clonotype occurred many times. J is TRBJ1-4 and V is TRBV28; D unresolved. CDR3 length: 13 amino acids. The V end was cut by 10 bases, the J end by 2 bases, with 11 bases between. Germline V gene data show CDR1 as MDHEN and CDR2 as SYDVKM. CDR3 in amino acids: CATTRGTNEKLFF. CDR3 in DNA: TGTGCCACCACCCGCGGTACTAATGAAAAACTGTTTTTT.

Only a few counts were recorded for this clonotype. The gene calls are TRBV30 and TRBJ2-6, with D hard to call. Per germline, CDR1 GTSNPN and CDR2 SVGIG (reference sequence). CDR3 length equals 16 residues. Trimming pared 2 bases from V and 0 bases from J, leaving 11 bases between. The CDR3 DNA reads TGTGCCTGGAGTTATACGGGCCTCTCTGGGGCCAACGTCCTGACTTTC. Its translation: CAWSYTGLSGANVLTF.

The table lists this clonotype with many counts. The V gene is TRBV20-1, the J gene TRBJ1-1; maybe TRBD1 (6 bases). CDR3 length: 14 amino acids. Germline V gene lookup returns CDR1 DFQATT and CDR2 SNEGSKA (reference sequence). The germline V and J ends were trimmed by 2 bases and 3 bases, with 13 bases remaining between them. In nucleotides, the CDR3 is TGCAGTGCTAGACGAGGGGGGCGGGACACTGAAGCTTTCTTT. Translating gives CSARRGGRDTEAFF.

Many counts were recorded for this clonotype. This chain links TRBV6-1 with TRBJ2-1; no definite D call. Germline V gene data show CDR1 as MNHNS and CDR2 as SASEGT. Deletions cut 6 bases from V and 12 bases from J, with 15 bases between. The CDR3 sequence is 12 residues long. DNA for the CDR3: TGTGCCAGCAGCTCCCTCGGAAAGGTGCAGTTCTTC. Its protein product is CASSSLGKVQFF.

The chain uses TRBV20-1 and TRBJ2-1, with D hard to call. The CDR3 has 11 amino acids. Trimming took off 3 bases at V and 4 bases at J, with 4 bases between the two ends. Germline-derived CDR1 and CDR2 are DFQATT and SNEGSKA (reference sequence). CDR3 amino acids: CSASWYNEQFF. DNA of the CDR3: TGCAGTGCTAGTTGGTACAATGAGCAGTTCTTC.

Many counts were recorded for this clonotype. The chain combines TRBV6-1 with TRBJ1-1, with D unclear. From germline, CDR1 is MNHNS and CDR2 SASEGT. V lost 6 bases and J 4 bases, leaving 12 bases between the germline ends. The CDR3 runs to 13 residues. The CDR3 DNA sequence: TGTGCCAGCAGATCAGATGAGAGCACTGAAGCTTTCTTT. It translates to CASRSDESTEAFF.

There are many counts of this clonotype. V is TRBV6-2 or TRBV6-3 and J is TRBJ2-7; 8 nucleotides line up with TRBD2. There are 14 residues in the CDR3. V shed 5 bases, J shed 6 bases, and the junction held 9 bases outside the gene matches. Germline-derived CDR1 and CDR2 are MNHEY and SVGEGT. CDR3 region: CASSRGLEAGEQYF. DNA of the CDR3: TGTGCCAGCAGTAGGGGACTAGAAGCGGGCGAGCAGTACTTC.

The rearrangement uses TRBV20-1 and TRBJ1-4, with TRBD1 identical over 7 bases. The CDR3 contains 18 residues. Per germline, CDR1 DFQATT and CDR2 SNEGSKA (reference sequence). The J segment lost 1 base and the V segment lost 6 bases, leaving 17 bases of the junction unmatched. The CDR3 region is CSALADREATVTNEKLFF. The CDR3 nucleotides are TGCAGTGCACTCGCCGACAGGGAGGCGACGGTAACTAATGAAAAACTGTTTTTT.

This clonotype was detected many times. V and J are TRBV5-1 and TRBJ2-1; possible D gene TRBD1, 5 bases. The germline CDR1 and CDR2 sequences are SGHRS and YFSETQ. Trimming removed 0 bases at V and 8 bases at J, with 15 bases between. This CDR3 region has 15 residues. The CDR3 coding sequence is TGCGCCAGCAGCTTGGGCGAGACTTGGGGCCATGAGCAGTTCTTC. It translates to CASSLGETWGHEQFF. Full variable domain (missing parts from reference TRBV5-1 and TRBJ2-1): KAGVTQTPRYLIKTRGQQVTLSCSPISGHRSVSWYQQTPGQGLQFLFEYFSETQRNKGNFPGRFSGRQFSNSRSEMNVSTLELGDSALYLCASSLGETWGHEQFFGPGTRLTVL.

This clonotype turned up a few times. The chain joins TRBV6-6 to TRBJ2-4; TRBD1 might be the D (5 bases). Between the trimmed V and J ends, which lost 0 bases and 0 bases, there was a span of 21 bases. CDR3 length: 20 amino acids. Germline V lookup: CDR1 MNHNY, CDR2 SVGAGI (reference sequence). The CDR3 reads CASSYSKFLGAALAKNIQYF. The CDR3 coding sequence is TGTGCCAGCAGTTACTCGAAGTTCCTTGGGGCTGCACTAGCCAAAAACATTCAGTACTTC.

This clonotype showed up just a few times. The V gene is TRBV28, the J gene TRBJ2-5; D gene unclear. With 4 bases removed from V and 4 bases from J, the gap between germline ends came to 7 bases. Germline loops: CDR1 MDHEN, CDR2 SYDVKM. The CDR3 loop spans 12 amino acids. CDR3 coding DNA: TGTGCCAGCAGTTCTAGACTAGAGACCCAGTACTTC. The encoded protein is CASSSRLETQYF.

This clonotype was detected only a few times. The chain employs TRBV27 and TRBJ2-2; 9 bases map to TRBD2. The ends lost 4 bases at V and 2 bases at J; junction bases unmatched: 2. The V gene's germline CDR1 is MNHEY and CDR2 SMNVEV (reference sequence). There are 15 residues in the CDR3. CDR3 sequence reads: CASSSTSGNTGELFF. CDR3 sequence (DNA): TGTGCCAGCAGTTCGACTAGCGGAAACACCGGGGAGCTGTTTTTT.

A remark on this clonotype: One base away lies a much larger clone, so this may be a sequencing read error. This chain joins TRBV5-1 and TRBJ2-7, with D hard to call. The length of the CDR3 is 13 residues. Germline values: CDR1 SGHRS, CDR2 YFSETQ. V was pared by 5 bases and J by 6 bases, with 15 bases between. The CDR3 sequence is CASRRVLNGEQYF. CDR3 nucleotides: TGCGCCAGCAGACGAGTGCTTAATGGCGAGCAGTACTTC.

This chain joins TRBV9 and TRBJ2-3; D call uncertain. The V and J ends lost 4 bases and 2 bases respectively, with 14 bases between them. This CDR3 has 15 amino acids. Germline CDR1 and CDR2: SGDLS and YYNGEE. This CDR3 reads CASSPLHTYTDTQYF. The CDR3 nucleotides read TGTGCCAGCAGCCCCCTGCACACCTACACAGATACGCAGTATTTT.

This clonotype appeared many times. This rearrangement joins TRBV20-1 to TRBJ1-5, with D perhaps matching TRBD1 (5 bases). Deletions cut 5 bases from V and 2 bases from J, with 10 bases between. The CDR3 runs to 13 residues. CDR1 and CDR2 from the germline V gene are DFQATT and SNEGSKA (reference sequence). The CDR3 DNA reads TGCAGTGCTGTCCGGGACGGCAATCAGCCCCAGCATTTT. It is translated as CSAVRDGNQPQHF.

This clonotype was detected many times. The V gene is TRBV29-1, the J gene TRBJ1-1, with D possibly matching TRBD1 (6 bases). The CDR3 runs to 15 residues. V dropped 7 bases and J dropped 1 base, with 19 bases sitting between them. The germline V gene encodes CDR1 SQVTM and CDR2 ANQGSEA. CDR3: CSAAAVGQPNTEAFF. The CDR3 region has the DNA TGCAGCGCCGCCGCCGTAGGACAGCCGAACACTGAAGCTTTCTTT. Combining the CDR3 with reference TRBV29-1 and TRBJ1-1 gives the whole variable domain SAVISQKPSRDICQRGTSLTIQCQVDSQVTMMFWYRQQPGQSLTLIATANQGSEATYESGFVIDKFPISRPNLTFSTLTVSNMSPEDSSIYLCSAAAVGQPNTEAFFGQGTRLTVV.

Ten or more counts support this clonotype. This chain uses TRBV28 with TRBJ2-3; D is undetermined. The germline CDR1 and CDR2 sequences are MDHEN and SYDVKM. V lost 2 bases, J lost 3 bases, and 15 bases lay in between. This CDR3 is built from 16 residues. CDR3 DNA sequence: TGTGCCAGCAGTTTACGCGCTCTACCGGCAACAGATACGCAGTATTTT. This sequence encodes CASSLRALPATDTQYF.

The chain joins TRBV15 to TRBJ1-5; D gene unclear. Germline V gives CDR1 LNHNV, CDR2 YYDKDF (reference sequence). Trimming stripped 5 bases from V and 2 bases from J, with 10 bases between. The CDR3 has 14 amino acids. For the CDR3, the DNA is TGTGCCACCAGCTCAGGCTGGGGCAATCAGCCCCAGCATTTT. Protein: CATSSGWGNQPQHF.